This T cell receptor beta chain was observed in a study of control samples from healthy donors and cancer patients. V lost 2 bases, J lost 9 bases, and 14 bases lay in between. The CDR3 sequence is 13 residues long. CDR1 and CDR2 (germline): GTSNPN, SVGIG (reference sequence). This clone occurred once. The method was immunoSEQ multiplex PCR; TCRdb's version includes in-frame clones alone and lacks a portion of them. This sample yields some 23,000 clones, of which around 85% are seen a single time; over 35% belongs to the top ten. The chain employs TRBV30 and TRBJ1-5; no firm D call. The TCR originated in a man in his sixties with head and neck cancer. The sequenced material came from PBMCs. CDR3 nucleotides: TGTGCCTGGAGTCCCCTGCGCGTCCCGCCCCAGCATTTT. It codes for CAWSPLRVPPQHF.